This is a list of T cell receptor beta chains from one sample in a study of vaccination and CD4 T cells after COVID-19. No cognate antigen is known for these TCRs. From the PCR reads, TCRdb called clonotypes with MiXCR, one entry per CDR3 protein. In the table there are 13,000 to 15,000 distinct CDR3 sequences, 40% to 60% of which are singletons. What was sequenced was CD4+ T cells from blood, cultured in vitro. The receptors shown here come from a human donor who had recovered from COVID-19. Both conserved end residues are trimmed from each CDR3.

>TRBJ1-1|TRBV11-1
ASSFGQGNTEAF
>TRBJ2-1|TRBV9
ASSFDGSSYNEQF
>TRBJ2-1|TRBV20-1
SARSQTSGRGNEQF
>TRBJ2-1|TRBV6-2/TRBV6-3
ASSYLKGSYNEQF
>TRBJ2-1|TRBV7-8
ASSPGVLAGNNEQF
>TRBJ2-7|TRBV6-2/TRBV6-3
ASRSVGKGEQY
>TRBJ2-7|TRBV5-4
ASSLKTGGDEQY
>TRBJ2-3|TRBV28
ASSFWTSGSGGTDTQY
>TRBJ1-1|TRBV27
ASGLTGGRTEAF
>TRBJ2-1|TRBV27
ASSYLSGLYEQF
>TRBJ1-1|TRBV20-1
SAPRGVNTEAF
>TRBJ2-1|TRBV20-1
SAPGLAGGLRNKQF
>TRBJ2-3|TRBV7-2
ASSLDGSTDTQY
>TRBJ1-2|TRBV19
ASSIGGQGNYGYT
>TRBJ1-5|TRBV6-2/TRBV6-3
ASSWSQGTYSNQPQH
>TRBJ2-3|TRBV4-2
ASSQDWGGRLTDTQY
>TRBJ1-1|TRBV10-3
AISINLGQAEAF
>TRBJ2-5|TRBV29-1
SVARGETQY
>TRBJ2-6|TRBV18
ASSPRTAGSGANVLT
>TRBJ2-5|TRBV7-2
ASSFTGTERETQY
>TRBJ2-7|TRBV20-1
SAIGLARPYEQY
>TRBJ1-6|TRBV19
ASSYRGDNSPLH
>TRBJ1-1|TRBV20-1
SARERGASGRTEAF
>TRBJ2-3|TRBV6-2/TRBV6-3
ASRILVTDTQY
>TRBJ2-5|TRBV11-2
ASSLDGVLPETQY
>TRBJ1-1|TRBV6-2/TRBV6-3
ASSYRTGNLITEAF
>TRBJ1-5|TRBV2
ASSGSGGSNQPQH
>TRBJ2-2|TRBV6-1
ASSSGQGFNTGELF
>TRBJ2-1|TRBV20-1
SARDGSGAYNEQF
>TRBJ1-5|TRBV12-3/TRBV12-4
ASSFSTGTSSNQPQH